A single sample gave rise to the 30 T cell receptor beta chains below, sequenced in a study of type 1 and type 2 diabetes patients (dated by TCRdb to about 2016). Sequencing took place on an Illumina MiSeq. Genomic DNA from sorted T cell subsets served as template for TCRbeta CDR3 amplification. Multiplex PCR with 30 forward and 13 reverse primers amplified the TCRbeta CDR3 region. Using fastp trimming at Q25 and MiXCR clonotype assembly, TCRdb reanalyzed the public sequencing data and kept in-frame beta chains. CDR3 protein duplicates are merged, each entry listing the most common genes and DNA. The sample includes about 250,000 distinct CDR3 sequences, with 40% to 50% observed a single time. The ten largest make up about an eighth of the sample. The sequencing sample was made of peripheral blood mononuclear cells (PBMCs). These receptors all come from a man aged 18 to 29 with type 2 diabetes.

This clonotype was recorded at least ten times. The CDR3: CAWTFGAETEAFF. DNA of the CDR3: TGTGCCTGGACTTTTGGGGCTGAGACTGAAGCTTTCTTT. The chain couples TRBV30 to TRBJ1-1, with D possibly matching TRBD1 (5 bases). The CDR3 sequence is 13 residues long. Trimming shortened V by 4 bases and J by 5 bases, and 14 bases separated the two germline ends. Germline-derived CDR1 and CDR2 are GTSNPN and SVGIG (reference sequence).

The rearrangement joins TRBV12-3 or TRBV12-4 to TRBJ2-7, with a possible D match to TRBD1 (6 bases). This CDR3 contains 14 residues. The ends were cut back, 6 bases at V and 2 bases at J, with 14 bases in the middle. The CDR3 spells CASRDGTPAYEQYF. In DNA form, the CDR3 reads TGTGCCAGCAGAGACGGGACACCTGCCTACGAGCAGTACTTC.

V usage is TRBV5-1 and J usage is TRBJ1-4; TRBD1 agrees at 7 bases. With 0 bases clipped from V and 7 bases from J, the junction kept 6 bases outside the gene matches. CDR3 length equals 15 residues. CDR1 is SGHRS and CDR2 is YFSETQ in the germline V gene. Here the CDR3 DNA reads TGCGCCAGCAGCTTGGAAGGGGGCGCGGGTGAAAAACTGTTTTTT. This translates into CASSLEGGAGEKLFF. Using reference TRBV5-1 and TRBJ1-4 for the parts outside the CDR3, the full variable domain is KAGVTQTPRYLIKTRGQQVTLSCSPISGHRSVSWYQQTPGQGLQFLFEYFSETQRNKGNFPGRFSGRQFSNSRSEMNVSTLELGDSALYLCASSLEGGAGEKLFFGSGTQLSVL.

This clonotype was observed a single time. A read error may explain this, as a much larger clone is one base away. J is TRBJ2-2 and V is TRBV2, with D possibly TRBD2 on 6 matching bases. CDR1 SNHLY and CDR2 FYNNEI come from the germline V gene. The CDR3 runs 11 residues. CDR3 sequence (DNA): TGTGCCAGCATATCCGACGGGGGGCTGTTTTTT. Amino acid sequence: CASISDGGLFF.

This clonotype was found a few times. This chain joins TRBV19 and TRBJ2-2, with 10 bases that match TRBD1. CDR1 is LNHDA, CDR2 SQIVND, per germline (reference sequence). The CDR3 runs 16 residues. J lost 7 bases, V lost 5 bases, and 10 bases had no gene match. CDR3 bases: TGTGCCAGTAGTCCAGAAGACAGGGGGCACGTCGGGGAGCTGTTTTTT. Residues: CASSPEDRGHVGELFF.

Concerning this clonotype itself: The conserved final phenylalanine or tryptophan is absent from the CDR3, which likely points to a read error. The chain combines TRBV19 with TRBJ1-1; 10 bases are shared with TRBD1. There are 14 residues in the CDR3. Looked up from germline, CDR1 is LNHDA and CDR2 is SQIVND (reference sequence). CDR3 sequence (DNA): TGTGCCAGCAGTATCGGGACAGGGGTCACTGAAGCTTTCTCT. It translates to CASSIGTGVTEAFS.

The chain uses TRBV5-4 and TRBJ2-2; D is unclear. The V gene lost 10 bases and the J gene lost 2 bases, with 9 bases spanning the gap. The CDR3 spans 12 residues. The germline V gene encodes CDR1 SGHNT and CDR2 YYREEE (reference sequence). This CDR3 is CAGRQNTGELFF. In DNA form, the CDR3 reads TGTGCCGGACGGCAAAACACCGGGGAGCTGTTTTTT. The full variable domain, its missing parts supplied by reference TRBV5-4 and TRBJ2-2, is ETGVTQSPTHLIKTRGQQVTLRCSSQSGHNTVSWYQQALGQGPQFIFQYYREEENGRGNFPPRFSGLQFPNYSSELNVNALELDDSALYLCAGRQNTGELFFGEGSRLTVL.

The chain carries TRBV7-6 and TRBJ2-7; 7 bases are shared with TRBD1. Unmatched junction bases numbered 4, after V lost 2 bases and J lost 6 bases. This CDR3 is built from 13 residues. The germline CDR1 and CDR2 sequences are SGHVS and FNYEAQ. CDR3 amino acids: CASSLQQGTEQYF. The DNA for the CDR3 is TGTGCCAGCAGCTTACAACAGGGGACCGAGCAGTACTTC.

This clonotype was observed a few times. This chain links TRBV28 with TRBJ1-2; tentative D call: TRBD1 (6 bases). V shed 4 bases and J shed 2 bases, with 14 bases lying between them. The CDR3 sequence is 15 residues long. Germline assignment: CDR1 MDHEN and CDR2 SYDVKM. The CDR3 DNA reads as TGTGCCAGCAGTTCTCCAGGGGACGTAAACTATGGCTACACCTTC. It yields the protein CASSSPGDVNYGYTF.

This sequence joins TRBV4-3 and TRBJ1-4; TRBD1 might be the D (5 bases). Per the germline V gene, CDR1 is LGHNA and CDR2 is YSLEER. CDR3 size: 14 residues. Trimming shortened V by 1 base and J by 13 bases, and 16 bases separated the two germline ends. CDR3 residues: CASSQVDTGAGLFF. The CDR3 coding sequence is TGCGCCAGCAGCCAAGTGGATACAGGAGCGGGACTGTTTTTT.

This clonotype has at least ten counts. CDR3 amino acids: CASSSNTGELFF. CDR3 DNA: TGCGCCAGCAGTTCGAACACCGGGGAGCTGTTTTTT. V is TRBV10-1 and J is TRBJ2-2, with D unresolved. V was shortened by 5 bases and J by 0 bases, with 1 base between the two germline ends. The CDR3 is 12 residues long. Germline lookup yields CDR1 WNHNN and CDR2 SYGVQD (reference sequence).

The chain carries TRBV19 and TRBJ1-1; D remains ambiguous. The germline V gene encodes CDR1 LNHDA and CDR2 SQIVND (reference sequence). The CDR3 has 15 amino acids. Trimming took off 3 bases at V and 7 bases at J, with 18 bases between the two ends. The CDR3 region has the DNA TGTGCCAGTAGTATTTATGGGTGGAGAAATGATGAAGCTTTCTTT. Translating gives CASSIYGWRNDEAFF.

V usage is TRBV7-2 and J usage is TRBJ2-7; 10 bases match TRBD2. The germline CDR1 and CDR2 sequences are SGHTA and FQGNSA. The J segment lost 7 bases and the V segment lost 3 bases, leaving 6 bases of the junction unmatched. The CDR3 runs 14 residues. The DNA of the CDR3 is TGTGCCAGCAGCTTGACTAGCGGGCCGGGAGAGCAGTACTTC. Its translation is CASSLTSGPGEQYF.

This clonotype was seen more than once but under ten times. V and J are TRBV2 and TRBJ1-2; D is unclear. Germline V lookup: CDR1 SNHLY, CDR2 FYNNEI. This CDR3 has 13 amino acids. V was clipped by 7 bases and J by 5 bases, with 14 bases between them. The DNA of the CDR3 is TGTGCCAGCAACGGAATAGGCGGTTATGGCTACACCTTC. Protein sequence: CASNGIGGYGYTF.

This clonotype was detected only a few times. The rearrangement links TRBV7-8 to TRBJ2-3, with 8 bases matching TRBD2. The CDR3 runs 16 residues. CDR1 is SGHVS, CDR2 FQNEAQ, per germline. Trimming took 1 base from V and 0 from J; bases not matched to a gene: 3. The CDR3 DNA reads as TGTGCCAGCAGCTTAGATAGCGGGACAAGCACAGATACGCAGTATTTT. The encoded protein is CASSLDSGTSTDTQYF.

V gene TRBV20-1 combines with J gene TRBJ2-5; D is undetermined. Germline CDR1 is DFQATT and CDR2 is SNEGSKA (reference sequence). The CDR3 loop spans 13 amino acids. V lost 1 base to trimming and J lost 5 bases, with 11 bases between them. For the CDR3, the DNA is TGCAGTGCTAGAGGGGATTTGGGGGAGACCCAGTACTTC. Amino acid sequence: CSARGDLGETQYF.

In this sample, this clonotype turned up a few times. The chain couples TRBV19 to TRBJ2-2, with 7 bases fitting TRBD1. The CDR3 has 17 residues. Per germline, CDR1 LNHDA and CDR2 SQIVND (reference sequence). V lost 7 bases to trimming and J lost 2 bases; unmatched junction nucleotides: 13. The chain's CDR3 is CASIMNAGTANTGELFF. CDR3 nucleotides: TGTGCCAGTATCATGAATGCAGGGACAGCAAACACCGGGGAGCTGTTTTTT.

The chain couples TRBV5-1 to TRBJ2-3; 13 bases align to TRBD2. CDR3 length equals 18 residues. From germline, CDR1 is SGHRS and CDR2 YFSETQ. With 3 bases clipped from V and 7 bases from J, the junction kept 14 bases outside the gene matches. The CDR3 DNA is TGCGCCAGCAGCTGGGGGACTAGCGGGGATGGGGGGATACATACGCAGTATTTT. It translates to CASSWGTSGDGGIHTQYF.

V and J are TRBV6-4 and TRBJ1-2, with D maybe TRBD1 (5 bases). Germline V gene lookup returns CDR1 MRHNA and CDR2 SNTAGT. The CDR3 is 14 residues long. V dropped 5 bases and J dropped 6 bases, with 16 bases sitting between them. Here the CDR3 reads CASSSSRQSDGYTF. CDR3 DNA sequence: TGTGCCAGCAGTTCCTCTCGACAGTCCGATGGCTACACCTTC.

The V gene is TRBV7-3, the J gene TRBJ2-7; D possibly corresponds to TRBD1 (5 bases). This CDR3 is built from 16 residues. The V end was cut by 6 bases, the J end by 3 bases, with 21 bases between. Germline CDR1 and CDR2: SGHTA and FQGTGA. For the CDR3, the DNA is TGTGCCAGCAGTTCGCGGCAGGGAACGTCCTACTACGAGCAGTACTTC. This gives the protein CASSSRQGTSYYEQYF. The variable domain in full, completed from reference TRBV7-3 and TRBJ2-7, reads GAGVSQTPSNKVTEKGKYVELRCDPISGHTALYWYRQSLGQGPEFLIYFQGTGAADDSGLPNDRFFAVRPEGSVSTLKIQRTERGDSAVYLCASSSRQGTSYYEQYFGPGTRLTVT.

This clonotype is a singleton in its sample. CDR3 protein: CSARGPPGDYGYTF. In DNA form, the CDR3 reads TGCAGTGCTAGAGGCCCCCCGGGGGACTATGGCTACACCTTC. The V and J genes are TRBV20-1 and TRBJ1-2; TRBD1 is a possible D gene (5 bases). Germline CDR1 reads DFQATT; CDR2 reads SNEGSKA (reference sequence). Between the trimmed V and J ends, which lost 1 base and 3 bases, there was a span of 12 bases. The CDR3 contains 14 residues.

The chain links TRBV7-9 to TRBJ2-7; weak D call: TRBD2 (5 bases). Germline loops: CDR1 SEHNR, CDR2 FQNEAQ (reference sequence). The V and J ends lost 5 bases and 7 bases respectively, with 15 bases between them. This CDR3 region has 13 residues. The CDR3 bases are TGTGCCAGCAGCCCGCGCGGGCGTTGGGAGCAGTACTTC. This translates into CASSPRGRWEQYF. Complete variable domain (other parts from reference TRBV7-9 and TRBJ2-7): DTGVSQNPRHKITKRGQNVTFRCDPISEHNRLYWYRQTLGQGPEFLTYFQNEAQLEKSRLLSDRFSAERPKGSFSTLEIQRTEQGDSAMYLCASSPRGRWEQYFGPGTRLTVT.

There are a few counts of this clonotype. The V gene is TRBV19, the J gene TRBJ2-7; D gene ambiguous. This CDR3 region has 14 residues. V lost 4 bases and J lost 2, with 12 bases in between. Germline CDR1 LNHDA, CDR2 SQIVND (reference sequence). CDR3 region: CASSSSTPPYEQYF. CDR3 sequence (DNA): TGTGCCAGTAGTAGCTCTACTCCCCCCTACGAGCAGTACTTC.

The rearrangement uses TRBV7-9 and TRBJ1-2; a weak D match, TRBD1 (6 bases). CDR1 and CDR2 from the germline V gene are SEHNR and FQNEAQ (reference sequence). V gave up 6 bases and J gave up 6 bases, with 17 bases separating them. This CDR3 contains 14 residues. The CDR3 nucleotides are TGTGCCAGCAGATTGGAGGACAGTTCACATGGCTACACCTTC. It codes for CASRLEDSSHGYTF.

The chain is built from TRBV4-1 and TRBJ2-7; D may be TRBD1 or TRBD2 (5 bases each). Germline V gene sequence: CDR1 MGHRA, CDR2 YSYEKL. The V gene lost 3 bases and the J gene lost 7 bases, with 16 bases spanning the gap. This CDR3 is 14 amino acids long. The CDR3 DNA sequence: TGCGCCAGCAGCCATCGGACAACTACGGGAGAGCAGTACTTC. It is translated as CASSHRTTTGEQYF.

Only a few counts were recorded for this clonotype. The chain combines TRBV29-1 with TRBJ1-1, with D possibly TRBD1 on 5 matching bases. Germline V lookup: CDR1 SQVTM, CDR2 ANQGSEA. The V gene lost 4 bases and the J gene lost 1 base, with 13 bases spanning the gap. The CDR3 has 14 residues. For the CDR3, the DNA is TGCAGCGTTGGGGGGGGAGGGCAGAACACTGAAGCTTTCTTT. The encoded protein is CSVGGGGQNTEAFF.

This sequence joins TRBV7-1 and TRBJ2-1; perhaps TRBD1 as D (5 bases). TRBV7-1 is an ORF; its function is uncertain. V was cut by 6 bases and J by 7 bases, with 19 bases left in between. The CDR3 is 15 amino acids. CDR3 in DNA: TGTGCCAGCAGTTTCGCTAAAATACAGGTTAATGAGCAGTTCTTC. Protein: CASSFAKIQVNEQFF.

In its sample, this clonotype was seen once. J is TRBJ2-3 and V is TRBV12-5; TRBD1 might be the D (5 bases). The CDR3 loop spans 15 amino acids. Germline V gives CDR1 LGHNT, CDR2 FRNRAP. The V gene lost 6 bases and the J gene lost 1 base, with 14 bases spanning the gap. As DNA, the CDR3 is TGTGCTAGTGGCCTAGGGGCGCAGGGCACAGATACGCAGTATTTT. Protein sequence: CASGLGAQGTDTQYF.

The genes are TRBV14 and TRBJ2-7; D gene ambiguous. CDR1 is SGHDN, CDR2 FVKESK, per germline. The CDR3 covers 13 residues. The V and J ends lost 2 bases and 7 bases respectively, with 12 bases between them. The CDR3 protein is CASSQYSASEQYF. CDR3 nucleotides: TGTGCCAGCAGCCAATACTCAGCGTCTGAGCAGTACTTC.

Turning to this clonotype: One end of the junction fails to match germline, which may point to a read error. The J gene is TRBJ2-6, the V gene TRBV30, with 9 bases identical to TRBD1. This CDR3 is built from 11 residues. Germline CDR1 reads GTSNPN; CDR2 reads SVGIG (reference sequence). Written as DNA, the CDR3 is TGTGCCGGGGCCGGGGACAGGGACCTAGACTTC. Its translation is CAGAGDRDLDF.